This TCR beta chain was observed in a study of early T cells in non-severe SARS-CoV-2 infection. MiXCR was run by TCRdb on the 5' RACE reads, yielding one entry per CDR3 protein. The profile shows under 60,000 distinct CDR3 sequences, 8.5% to 12% of them singletons. The V gene lost 4 bases and the J gene lost 2 bases, with 7 bases spanning the gap. The CDR3 is 13 residues long. CDR1 LNHDA and CDR2 SQIVND come from the germline V gene (reference sequence). Many counts were recorded for this clonotype. The chain employs TRBV19 and TRBJ2-3; D is undetermined. This TCR was recovered from an adult who was a healthcare worker with PCR-confirmed SARS-CoV-2 infection or an uninfected control (not recorded which). Sequencing was carried out using whole blood. CDR3 region: CASSRKNTDTQYF. The CDR3 bases are TGTGCCAGTAGTAGGAAGAACACAGATACGCAGTATTTT.